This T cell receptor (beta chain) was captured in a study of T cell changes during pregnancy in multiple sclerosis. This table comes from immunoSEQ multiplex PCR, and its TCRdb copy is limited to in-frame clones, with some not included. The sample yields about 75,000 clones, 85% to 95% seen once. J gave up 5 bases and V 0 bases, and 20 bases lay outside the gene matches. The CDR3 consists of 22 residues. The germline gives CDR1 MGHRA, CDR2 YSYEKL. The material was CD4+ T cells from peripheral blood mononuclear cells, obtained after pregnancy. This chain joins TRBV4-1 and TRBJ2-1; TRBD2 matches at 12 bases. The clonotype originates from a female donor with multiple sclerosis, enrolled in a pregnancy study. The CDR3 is CASSQDLAPLGLAGQVNNEQFF. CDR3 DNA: TGCGCCAGCAGCCAAGATTTGGCCCCCCTCGGACTAGCGGGGCAAGTCAACAATGAGCAGTTCTTC.